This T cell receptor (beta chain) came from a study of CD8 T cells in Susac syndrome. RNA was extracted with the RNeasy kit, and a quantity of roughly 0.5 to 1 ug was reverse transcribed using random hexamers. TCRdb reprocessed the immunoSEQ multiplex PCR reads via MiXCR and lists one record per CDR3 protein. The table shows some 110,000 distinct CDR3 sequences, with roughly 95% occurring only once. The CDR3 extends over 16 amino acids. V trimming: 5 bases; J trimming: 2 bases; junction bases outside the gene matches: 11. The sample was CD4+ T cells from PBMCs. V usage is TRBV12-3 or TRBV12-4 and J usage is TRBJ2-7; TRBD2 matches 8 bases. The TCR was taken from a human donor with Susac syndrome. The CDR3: CASSPPGLAYPYEQYF. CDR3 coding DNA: TGTGCCAGCAGTCCCCCCGGACTAGCATATCCCTACGAGCAGTACTTC.